This is a list of T cell receptor beta chains from one sample in a study of CD8 T cells in Susac syndrome. MiXCR, applied by TCRdb to the immunoSEQ multiplex PCR reads, yields one record per CDR3 protein. The sample records roughly 200,000 distinct CDR3 sequences, about 93% being singletons. Sequencing was performed on CD4+ T cells from PBMCs. These receptors all stem from a human donor with Susac syndrome. CDR3s include the opening cysteine and the closing phenylalanine or tryptophan. The D gene is left open where the match is weak. Where a row states a size, it is once, few, many or the class of an expanded clone; other rows omit it.

J gene,V gene,D gene,clone size,CDR3 protein,CDR3 DNA
TRBJ2-7,TRBV5-5,-,once,CASSFPRSGSYEQYF,TGTGCCAGCAGCTTCCCCAGGTCGGGTTCCTACGAGCAGTACTTC
TRBJ2-6,TRBV11-2,TRBD2,-,CASSPRTSGGFSGANVLTF,TGTGCCAGCAGCCCAAGGACTAGCGGGGGGTTTTCTGGGGCCAACGTCCTGACTTTC
TRBJ2-5,TRBV7-2,TRBD2,-,CASSRGLAEETQYF,TGTGCCAGCAGCAGGGGACTAGCGGAAGAGACCCAGTACTTC
TRBJ2-3,TRBV6-5,TRBD2,-,CASSYTMTSGGLDTQYF,TGTGCCAGCAGTTACACCATGACTAGCGGGGGGTTAGATACGCAGTATTTT
TRBJ1-1,TRBV12-3/TRBV12-4,-,-,CASSPPWDRAGEAFF,TGTGCCAGCAGCCCTCCCTGGGACCGGGCGGGGGAAGCTTTCTTT
TRBJ2-1,TRBV20-1,TRBD2,-,CSASRLAGGRNEQFF,TGCAGTGCTAGTAGGCTAGCGGGAGGGCGGAATGAGCAGTTCTTC
TRBJ2-3,TRBV7-9,-,-,CASSTHRALSTDTQYF,TGTGCCAGCAGCACCCACCGGGCCTTAAGCACAGATACGCAGTATTTT
TRBJ2-7,TRBV15,-,-,CATSRAADSFYEQYF,TGTGCCACCAGCAGAGCCGCCGACTCGTTCTACGAGCAGTACTTC
TRBJ1-2,TRBV7-9,TRBD1,once,CASSPRDRENYGYTF,TGTGCCAGCAGCCCCCGGGACAGGGAGAACTATGGCTACACCTTC
TRBJ2-5,TRBV5-6,TRBD1,-,CASSLEGQGHETQYF,TGTGCCAGCAGCTTGGAAGGACAGGGGCACGAGACCCAGTACTTC
TRBJ1-1,TRBV3-1,-,-,CASSQGEGLGTEAFF,TGTGCCAGCAGCCAAGGGGAGGGGCTCGGCACTGAAGCTTTCTTT
TRBJ1-1,TRBV28,-,-,CASKARGNTEAFF,TGTGCCAGCAAAGCCAGAGGGAACACTGAAGCTTTCTTT
TRBJ1-5,TRBV20-1,-,few,CSARGGNQPQHF,TGCAGTGCTAGGGGGGGCAATCAGCCCCAGCATTTT
TRBJ1-2,TRBV15,-,once,CATSPQMRLGYTF,TGTGCCACCAGCCCGCAGATGAGGCTAGGCTACACCTTC
TRBJ2-1,TRBV28,TRBD2,-,CASSQPGLADYNEQFF,TGTGCCAGCAGTCAACCGGGACTAGCGGATTACAATGAGCAGTTCTTC
TRBJ1-6,TRBV7-3,TRBD1,few,CASSLIGTGKSPLHF,TGTGCCAGCAGCTTAATCGGGACAGGGAAGTCACCCCTCCACTTT
TRBJ2-7,TRBV7-9,-,-,CASSPGGRSSYEQYF,TGTGCCAGCAGCCCCGGGGGACGGAGCTCCTACGAGCAGTACTTC
TRBJ2-3,TRBV20-1,TRBD2,-,CSAPAGGDTQYF,TGCAGTGCTCCGGCGGGGGGGGATACGCAGTATTTT
TRBJ2-7,TRBV20-1,TRBD1,-,CSASDRAYEQYF,TGCAGTGCTAGCGACAGGGCCTACGAGCAGTACTTC
TRBJ2-5,TRBV18,-,-,CASSPTAKQETQYF,TGTGCCAGCTCACCAACCGCCAAACAAGAGACCCAGTACTTC
TRBJ2-2,TRBV2,-,-,CASNGRGNGELFF,TGTGCCAGCAACGGCAGGGGAAACGGGGAGCTGTTTTTT
TRBJ2-5,TRBV3-1,TRBD1,-,CASSPTGAGTQYF,TGTGCCAGCAGCCCCACAGGGGCTGGGACCCAGTACTTC
TRBJ2-7,TRBV27,TRBD1,-,CASSLMTGGREQYF,TGTGCCAGCAGTTTAATGACAGGGGGCCGCGAGCAGTACTTC
TRBJ2-7,TRBV12-3/TRBV12-4,-,-,CASSTDIPPYEQYF,TGTGCCAGCAGTACTGACATACCTCCCTACGAGCAGTACTTC
TRBJ2-3,TRBV24-1,-,-,CATSDTGASTDTQYF,TGTGCCACCAGTGACACAGGAGCGAGCACAGATACGCAGTATTTT
TRBJ2-1,TRBV12-3/TRBV12-4,-,-,CASSFSRYNEQFF,TGTGCCAGCAGTTTCTCCAGGTACAATGAGCAGTTCTTC
TRBJ2-7,TRBV5-6,-,-,CASSPYRDGRYEQYF,TGTGCCAGCAGCCCATACCGGGACGGAAGATACGAGCAGTACTTC
TRBJ2-1,TRBV5-1,TRBD2,-,CASSLVLADNEQFF,TGCGCCAGCAGCTTGGTTCTAGCGGACAATGAGCAGTTCTTC
TRBJ1-1,TRBV29-1,-,once,CSVGRGIAFF,TGCAGCGTTGGTAGGGGGATAGCTTTCTTT
TRBJ2-1,TRBV30,-,once,CAWSGRQGGWQFF,TGTGCCTGGAGCGGAAGACAGGGAGGCTGGCAGTTCTTC
TRBJ1-1,TRBV2,-,-,CASSWNTEAFF,TGTGCCAGTAGCTGGAACACTGAAGCTTTCTTT
TRBJ1-6,TRBV18,TRBD1,-,CASSEQGAQRAPLHF,TGTGCCAGCTCAGAACAGGGGGCGCAAAGGGCACCCCTCCACTTT
TRBJ1-5,TRBV30,-,-,CAWSVGGNQPQHF,TGTGCCTGGAGTGTTGGTGGCAATCAGCCCCAGCATTTT
TRBJ2-5,TRBV7-9,-,-,CASRPGSQETQYF,TGTGCCAGCCGGCCGGGATCCCAGGAGACCCAGTACTTC
TRBJ2-1,TRBV27,TRBD2,-,CASSLSPSGGVGNEQFF,TGTGCCAGCAGTTTATCCCCTAGCGGGGGGGTAGGGAATGAGCAGTTCTTC
TRBJ2-1,TRBV4-3,TRBD2,-,CASSQQAGVGNEQFF,TGCGCCAGCAGCCAACAAGCGGGAGTAGGCAATGAGCAGTTCTTC
TRBJ2-2,TRBV6-4,TRBD2,-,CATHLRTSGDNTGELFF,TGTGCCACCCACCTACGTACTAGCGGAGATAACACCGGGGAGCTGTTTTTT
TRBJ2-4,TRBV5-1,-,-,CASSFSGGPQGDIQYF,TGCGCCAGCAGCTTCAGCGGGGGTCCTCAGGGGGACATTCAGTACTTC
TRBJ1-2,TRBV2,-,-,CASSLGPPDGYTF,TGTGCCAGCAGCCTTGGGCCCCCAGATGGCTACACCTTC
TRBJ2-2,TRBV19,TRBD2,-,CASEEWTSVFPPGELFF,TGTGCCTCAGAGGAGTGGACTAGCGTCTTTCCTCCCGGGGAGCTGTTTTTT
TRBJ2-2,TRBV30,TRBD2,once,CAWRTSGTGELFF,TGTGCCTGGAGGACTAGCGGCACCGGGGAGCTGTTTTTT
TRBJ1-1,TRBV7-2,-,-,CASSRVVGVSEAFF,TGTGCCAGCAGCCGGGTCGTCGGGGTCAGTGAAGCTTTCTTT